Listed here are 3 T cell receptor beta chains from one sample, sequenced in a study of T cells in Graves' hyperthyroidism and ophthalmopathy. There were TCR beta CDR3 regions amplified from RNA transcripts. TCR CDR3 underwent first-round RT-PCR with the HTBI primer set. TCRdb re-called the multiplex PCR reads with MiXCR, one entry per CDR3 protein. The profile covers 530,000 or so distinct CDR3 sequences, with roughly a quarter appearing a single time and approximately 10% taken by the ten largest. Sequences were obtained from blood. The receptors here all came from a woman aged 25 to 39 with Graves' ophthalmopathy.

This clonotype was detected ten times or more. The DNA for the CDR3 is TGCAGTGCTAGAGGTGCGGGGGCTGGAAACACCATATATTTT. Its translation: CSARGAGAGNTIYF. The J gene is TRBJ1-3, the V gene TRBV20-1; D is possibly TRBD1 (5 bases). Germline V gives CDR1 DFQATT, CDR2 SNEGSKA (reference sequence). V lost 1 base and J lost 2, with 9 bases in between. The CDR3 runs 14 residues.

There are many counts of this clonotype. V is TRBV6-5 and J is TRBJ1-1; 8 bases match TRBD1. The germline V gene has CDR1 MNHEY and CDR2 SVGAGI. The CDR3 spans 14 residues. V was clipped by 2 bases and J by 10 bases; unmatched bases: 9. The CDR3 DNA is TGTGCCAGCAGTTACGCGAATGACAGGGGAAGAGCTTTCTTT. Translating gives CASSYANDRGRAFF.

This clonotype came up many times. The chain couples TRBV12-3 or TRBV12-4 to TRBJ1-1; possibly TRBD1 for D (5 bases). Trimming cost V 7 bases and J 6 bases, with 15 bases left between them. This CDR3 is built from 13 residues. CDR3 DNA sequence: TGTGCCAGCAACTCGCGGTTAGGGGCTGAAGCTTTCTTT. It is translated as CASNSRLGAEAFF.